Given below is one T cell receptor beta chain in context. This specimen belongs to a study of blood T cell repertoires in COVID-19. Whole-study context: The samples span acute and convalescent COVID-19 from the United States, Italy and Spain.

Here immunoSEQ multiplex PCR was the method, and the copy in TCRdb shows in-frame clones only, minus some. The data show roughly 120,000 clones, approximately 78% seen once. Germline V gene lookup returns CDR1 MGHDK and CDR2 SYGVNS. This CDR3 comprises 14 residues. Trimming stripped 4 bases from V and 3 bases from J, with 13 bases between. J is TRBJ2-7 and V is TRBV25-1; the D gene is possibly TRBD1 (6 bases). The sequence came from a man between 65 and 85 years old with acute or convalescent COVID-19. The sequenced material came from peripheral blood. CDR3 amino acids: CASSVDTGFYEQYF. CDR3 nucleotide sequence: TGTGCCAGCAGTGTGGACACAGGGTTCTACGAGCAGTACTTC.